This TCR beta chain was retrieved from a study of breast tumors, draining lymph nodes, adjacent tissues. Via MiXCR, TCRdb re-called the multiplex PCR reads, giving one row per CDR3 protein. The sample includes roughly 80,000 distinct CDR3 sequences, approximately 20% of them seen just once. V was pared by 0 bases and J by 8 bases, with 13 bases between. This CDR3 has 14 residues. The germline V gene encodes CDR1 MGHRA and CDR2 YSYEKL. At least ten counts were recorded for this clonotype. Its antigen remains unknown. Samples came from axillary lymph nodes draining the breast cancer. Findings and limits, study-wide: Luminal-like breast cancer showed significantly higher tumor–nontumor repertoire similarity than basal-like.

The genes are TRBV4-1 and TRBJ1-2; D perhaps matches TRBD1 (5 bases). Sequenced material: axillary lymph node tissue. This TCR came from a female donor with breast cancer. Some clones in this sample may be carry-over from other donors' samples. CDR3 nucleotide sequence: TGCGCCAGCAGCCAAGATTCCAGGGTAGGCGGCTACACCTTC. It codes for CASSQDSRVGGYTF.